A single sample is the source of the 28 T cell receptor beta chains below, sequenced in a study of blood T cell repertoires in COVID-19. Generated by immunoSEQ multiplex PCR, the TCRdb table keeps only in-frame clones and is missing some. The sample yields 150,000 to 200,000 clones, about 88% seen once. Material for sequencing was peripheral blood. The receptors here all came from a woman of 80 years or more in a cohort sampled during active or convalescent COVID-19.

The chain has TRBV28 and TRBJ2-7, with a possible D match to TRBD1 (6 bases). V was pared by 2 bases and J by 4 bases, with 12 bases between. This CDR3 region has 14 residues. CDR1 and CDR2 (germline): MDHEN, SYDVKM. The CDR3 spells CASSLVGQTYEQYF. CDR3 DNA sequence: TGTGCCAGCAGTTTAGTGGGACAAACATACGAGCAGTACTTC.

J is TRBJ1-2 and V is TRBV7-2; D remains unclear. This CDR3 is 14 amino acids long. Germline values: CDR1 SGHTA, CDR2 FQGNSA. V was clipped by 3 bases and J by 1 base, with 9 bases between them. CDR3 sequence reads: CASSLGRRNYGYTF. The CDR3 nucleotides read TGTGCCAGCAGCTTGGGCAGGCGTAACTATGGCTACACCTTC.

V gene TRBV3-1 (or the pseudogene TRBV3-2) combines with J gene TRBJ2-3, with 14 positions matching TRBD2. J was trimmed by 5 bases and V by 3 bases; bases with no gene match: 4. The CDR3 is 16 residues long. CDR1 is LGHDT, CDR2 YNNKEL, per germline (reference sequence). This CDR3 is CASSQGLAGVEDTQYF. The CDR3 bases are TGTGCCAGCAGCCAGGGACTAGCGGGAGTGGAAGATACGCAGTATTTT.

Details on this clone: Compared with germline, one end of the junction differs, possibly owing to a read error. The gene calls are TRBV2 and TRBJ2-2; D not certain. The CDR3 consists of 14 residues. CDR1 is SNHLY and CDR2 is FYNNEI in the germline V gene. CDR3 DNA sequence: TGTGCCAGCAATGAAAGCCCGAACACCGGGGAGCTGTTTTTT. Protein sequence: CASNESPNTGELFF.

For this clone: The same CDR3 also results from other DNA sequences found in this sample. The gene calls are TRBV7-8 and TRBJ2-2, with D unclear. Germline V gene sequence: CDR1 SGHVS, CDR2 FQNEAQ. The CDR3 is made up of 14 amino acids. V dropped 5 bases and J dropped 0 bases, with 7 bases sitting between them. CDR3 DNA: TGTGCCAGCAGCCTCACTACGAACACCGGGGAGCTGTTTTTT. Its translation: CASSLTTNTGELFF.

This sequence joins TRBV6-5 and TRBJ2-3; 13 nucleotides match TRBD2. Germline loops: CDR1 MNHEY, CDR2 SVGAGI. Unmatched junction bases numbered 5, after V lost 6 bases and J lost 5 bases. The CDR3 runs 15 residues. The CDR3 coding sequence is TGTGCCAGCAGCGAGACTAGCGGGGGGAGAGATACGCAGTATTTT. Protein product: CASSETSGGRDTQYF.

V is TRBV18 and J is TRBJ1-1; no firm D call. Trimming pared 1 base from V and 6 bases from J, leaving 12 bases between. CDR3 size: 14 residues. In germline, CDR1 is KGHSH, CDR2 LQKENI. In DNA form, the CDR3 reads TGTGCCAGCTCACCACAGAGTGTGGTGGCTGAAGCTTTCTTT. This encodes CASSPQSVVAEAFF.

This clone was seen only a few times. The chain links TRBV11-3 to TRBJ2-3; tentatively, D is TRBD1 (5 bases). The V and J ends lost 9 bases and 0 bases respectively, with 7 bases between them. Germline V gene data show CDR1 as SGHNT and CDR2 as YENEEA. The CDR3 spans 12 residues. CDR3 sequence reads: CASRQSTDTQYF. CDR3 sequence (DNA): TGTGCCAGTAGACAGAGCACAGATACGCAGTATTTT.

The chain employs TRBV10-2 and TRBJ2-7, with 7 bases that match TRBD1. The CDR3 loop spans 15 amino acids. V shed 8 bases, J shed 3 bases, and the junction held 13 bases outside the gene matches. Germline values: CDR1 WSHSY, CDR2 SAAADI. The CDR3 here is CASQAWTGRDYEQYF. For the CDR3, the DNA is TGCGCCAGCCAAGCCTGGACAGGCCGAGACTACGAGCAGTACTTC.

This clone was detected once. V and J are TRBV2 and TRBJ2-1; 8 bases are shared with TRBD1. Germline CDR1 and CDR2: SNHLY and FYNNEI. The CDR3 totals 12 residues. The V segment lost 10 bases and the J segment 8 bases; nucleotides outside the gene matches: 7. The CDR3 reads CATGQGGDEQFF. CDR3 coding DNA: TGTGCCACTGGACAGGGTGGCGATGAGCAGTTCTTC.

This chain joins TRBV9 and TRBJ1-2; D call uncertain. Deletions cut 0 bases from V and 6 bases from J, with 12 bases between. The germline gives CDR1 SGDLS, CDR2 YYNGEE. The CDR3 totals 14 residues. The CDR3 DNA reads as TGTGCCAGCAGCGTAGGTTCCGGGATTAATGGCTACACCTTC. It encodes CASSVGSGINGYTF.

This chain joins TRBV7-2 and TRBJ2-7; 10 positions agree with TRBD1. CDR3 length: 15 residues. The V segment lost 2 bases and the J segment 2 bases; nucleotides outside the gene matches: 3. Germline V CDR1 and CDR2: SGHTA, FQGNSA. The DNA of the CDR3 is TGTGCCAGCAGCTTATCGGGACAGGGGACCTACGAGCAGTACTTC. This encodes CASSLSGQGTYEQYF.

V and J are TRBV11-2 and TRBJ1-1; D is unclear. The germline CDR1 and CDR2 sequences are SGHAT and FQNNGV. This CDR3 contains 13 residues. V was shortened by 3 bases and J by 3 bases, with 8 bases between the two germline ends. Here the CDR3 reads CASSFNQDTEAFF. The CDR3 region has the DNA TGTGCCAGCAGCTTCAATCAGGACACTGAAGCTTTCTTT. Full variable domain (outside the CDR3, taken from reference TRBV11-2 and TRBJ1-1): EAGVAQSPRYKIIEKRQSVAFWCNPISGHATLYWYQQILGQGPKLLIQFQNNGVVDDSQLPKDRFSAERLKGVDSTLKIQPAKLEDSAVYLCASSFNQDTEAFFGQGTRLTVV.

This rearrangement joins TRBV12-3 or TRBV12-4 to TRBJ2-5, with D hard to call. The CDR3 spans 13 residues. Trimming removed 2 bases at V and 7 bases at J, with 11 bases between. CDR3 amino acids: CASSLTAAGTQYF. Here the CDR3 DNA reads TGTGCCAGCAGTTTAACAGCCGCCGGGACCCAGTACTTC.

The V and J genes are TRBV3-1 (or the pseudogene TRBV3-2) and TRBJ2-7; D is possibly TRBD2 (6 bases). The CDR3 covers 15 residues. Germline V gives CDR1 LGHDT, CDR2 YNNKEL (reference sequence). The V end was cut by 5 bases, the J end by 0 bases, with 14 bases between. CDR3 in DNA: TGTGCCAGCAGCGGCCGGGACTCTTCCTCCTACGAGCAGTACTTC. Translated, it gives CASSGRDSSSYEQYF.

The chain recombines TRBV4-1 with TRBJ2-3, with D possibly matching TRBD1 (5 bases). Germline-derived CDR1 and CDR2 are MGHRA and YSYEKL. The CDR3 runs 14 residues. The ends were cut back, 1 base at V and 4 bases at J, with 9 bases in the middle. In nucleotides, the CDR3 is TGCGCCAGCAGCCAAGGGGCAGGGCCAGATACGCAGTATTTT. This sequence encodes CASSQGAGPDTQYF.

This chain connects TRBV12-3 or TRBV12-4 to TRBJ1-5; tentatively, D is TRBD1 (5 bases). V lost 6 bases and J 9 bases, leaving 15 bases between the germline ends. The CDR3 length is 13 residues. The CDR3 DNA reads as TGTGCCAGCAGGGAGTCTCCCGGGGGGCCCCAGCATTTT. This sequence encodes CASRESPGGPQHF.

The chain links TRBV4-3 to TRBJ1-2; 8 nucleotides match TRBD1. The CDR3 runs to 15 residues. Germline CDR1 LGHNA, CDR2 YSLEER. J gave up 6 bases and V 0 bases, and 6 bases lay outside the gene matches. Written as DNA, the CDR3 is TGCGCCAGCAGCCAAGATCCAGGGGGCCGGGATGGCTACACCTTC. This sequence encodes CASSQDPGGRDGYTF.

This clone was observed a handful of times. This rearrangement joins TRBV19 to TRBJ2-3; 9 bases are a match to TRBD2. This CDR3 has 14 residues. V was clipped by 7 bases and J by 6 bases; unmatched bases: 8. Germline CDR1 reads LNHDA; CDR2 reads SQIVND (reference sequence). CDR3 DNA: TGTGCCAGTAAAAAGCGGGGGGCCGTGGATACGCAGTATTTT. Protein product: CASKKRGAVDTQYF.

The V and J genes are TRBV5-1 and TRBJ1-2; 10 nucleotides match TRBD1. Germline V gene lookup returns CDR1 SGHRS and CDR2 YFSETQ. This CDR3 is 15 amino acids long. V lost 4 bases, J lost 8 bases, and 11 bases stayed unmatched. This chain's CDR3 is CASSTGGQGMTGYTF. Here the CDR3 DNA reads TGCGCCAGCAGCACTGGGGGACAGGGGATGACGGGCTACACCTTC.

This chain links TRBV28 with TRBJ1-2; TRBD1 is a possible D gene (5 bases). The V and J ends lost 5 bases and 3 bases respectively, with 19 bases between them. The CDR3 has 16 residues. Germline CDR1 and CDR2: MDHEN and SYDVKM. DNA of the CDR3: TGTGCCAGCAGTGTAAACCTTGGGGGGTCTCACTATGGCTACACCTTC. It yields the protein CASSVNLGGSHYGYTF.

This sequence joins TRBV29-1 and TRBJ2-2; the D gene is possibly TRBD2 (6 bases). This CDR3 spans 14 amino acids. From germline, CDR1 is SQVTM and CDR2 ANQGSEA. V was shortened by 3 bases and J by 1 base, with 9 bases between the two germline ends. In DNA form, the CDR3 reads TGCAGCGTTGATGGGGGGATGAACACCGGGGAGCTGTTTTTT. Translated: CSVDGGMNTGELFF.

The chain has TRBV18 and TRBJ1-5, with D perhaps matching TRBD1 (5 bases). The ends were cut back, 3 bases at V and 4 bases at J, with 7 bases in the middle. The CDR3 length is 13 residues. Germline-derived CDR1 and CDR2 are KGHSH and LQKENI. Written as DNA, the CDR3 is TGTGCCAGCTCACCGGGGCCTAATCAGCCCCAGCATTTT. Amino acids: CASSPGPNQPQHF. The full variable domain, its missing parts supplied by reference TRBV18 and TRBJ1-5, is NAGVMQNPRHLVRRRGQEARLRCSPMKGHSHVYWYRQLPEEGLKFMVYLQKENIIDESGMPKERFSAEFPKEGPSILRIQQVVRGDSAAYFCASSPGPNQPQHFGDGTRLSIL.

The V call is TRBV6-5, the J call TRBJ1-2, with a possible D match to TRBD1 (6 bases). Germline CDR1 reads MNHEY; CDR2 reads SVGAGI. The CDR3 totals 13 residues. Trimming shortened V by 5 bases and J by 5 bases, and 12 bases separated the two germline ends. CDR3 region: CASSLGGSYGYTF. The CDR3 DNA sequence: TGTGCCAGCAGTCTAGGGGGTTCGTATGGCTACACCTTC.

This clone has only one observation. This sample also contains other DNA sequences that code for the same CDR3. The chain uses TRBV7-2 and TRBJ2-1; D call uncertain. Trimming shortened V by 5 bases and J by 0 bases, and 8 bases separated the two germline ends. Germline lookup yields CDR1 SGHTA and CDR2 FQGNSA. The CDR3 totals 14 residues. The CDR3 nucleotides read TGTGCCAGCAGCCCATTGAGCTCCTACAATGAGCAGTTCTTC. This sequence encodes CASSPLSSYNEQFF.

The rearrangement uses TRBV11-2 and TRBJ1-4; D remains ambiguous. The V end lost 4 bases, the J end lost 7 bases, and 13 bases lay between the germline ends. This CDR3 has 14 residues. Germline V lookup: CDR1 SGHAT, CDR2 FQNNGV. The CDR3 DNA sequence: TGTGCCAGCAGCTCACCCGGTTACGGTGAAAAACTGTTTTTT. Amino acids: CASSSPGYGEKLFF.

CDR3 protein: CASSLGTGWTDTQYF. CDR3 bases: TGTGCCAGCAGTTTGGGGACAGGGTGGACAGATACGCAGTATTTT. The gene calls are TRBV27 and TRBJ2-3, with 9 bases lining up with TRBD1. Germline CDR1 MNHEY, CDR2 SMNVEV (reference sequence). Trimming removed 3 bases from V and 3 bases from J; junction bases left unmatched: 4. The CDR3 is 15 residues long.

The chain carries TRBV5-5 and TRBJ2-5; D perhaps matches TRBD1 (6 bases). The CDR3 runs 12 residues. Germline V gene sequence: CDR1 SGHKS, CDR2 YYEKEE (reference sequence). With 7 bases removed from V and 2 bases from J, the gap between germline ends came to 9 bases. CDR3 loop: CASGTSQETQYF. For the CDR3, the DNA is TGTGCCAGCGGGACATCTCAAGAGACCCAGTACTTC. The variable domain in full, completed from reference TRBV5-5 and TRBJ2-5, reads DAGVTQSPTHLIKTRGQQVTLRCSPISGHKSVSWYQQVLGQGPQFIFQYYEKEERGRGNFPDRFSARQFPNYSSELNVNALLLGDSALYLCASGTSQETQYFGPGTRLLVL.